This entry features one TCR beta chain sequence. This record comes from a study of control samples from healthy donors and cancer patients. TCRdb keeps only in-frame clones here, not all; method: immunoSEQ multiplex PCR. Here the sample spans some 130,000 clones, around nine tenths being singletons. This TCR was recovered from a man in his forties in good health. The sample taken for sequencing was blood.

Here the CDR3 reads CASSEAGPSYEQYF. CDR3 sequence (DNA): TGTGCCAGCAGTGAAGCGGGACCCTCCTACGAGCAGTACTTC. V gene TRBV6-1 combines with J gene TRBJ2-7; D tentatively fits TRBD1 or TRBD2 (5 bases each). Germline loops: CDR1 MNHNS, CDR2 SASEGT. This CDR3 region has 14 residues. V was trimmed by 0 bases and J by 0 bases, leaving 6 bases between them.